The clone carrying this T cell receptor (beta chain) came up a few times. Its target is not known. TCRdb used MiXCR to reprocess the 5' RACE reads, holding one entry per CDR3 protein. The sample has some 900,000 distinct CDR3 sequences, roughly an eighth seen once. The data derive from a study of identical twins. Findings and limits, study-wide: Memory repertoires lacked the insertion deficit that abundant cord blood beta clonotypes showed. Out-of-frame alpha sequences shared between twins exhibited an excess of low generation probability.

Among all donors, each was a healthy Caucasian. The same sample was also studied in work on yellow fever vaccine responses in identical twins.

Sequencing was carried out using PBMCs. The TCR was taken from a woman aged 18-35 years in good health.

CDR3 region: CASSDRDTLTDTQYF. For the CDR3, the DNA is TGTGCCAGCAGTGACCGGGACACCCTCACAGATACGCAGTATTTT. This chain connects TRBV28 to TRBJ2-3; D may be TRBD1 (6 bases). Trimming stripped 5 bases from V and 2 bases from J, with 14 bases between. Germline assignment: CDR1 MDHEN and CDR2 SYDVKM. There are 15 residues in the CDR3.